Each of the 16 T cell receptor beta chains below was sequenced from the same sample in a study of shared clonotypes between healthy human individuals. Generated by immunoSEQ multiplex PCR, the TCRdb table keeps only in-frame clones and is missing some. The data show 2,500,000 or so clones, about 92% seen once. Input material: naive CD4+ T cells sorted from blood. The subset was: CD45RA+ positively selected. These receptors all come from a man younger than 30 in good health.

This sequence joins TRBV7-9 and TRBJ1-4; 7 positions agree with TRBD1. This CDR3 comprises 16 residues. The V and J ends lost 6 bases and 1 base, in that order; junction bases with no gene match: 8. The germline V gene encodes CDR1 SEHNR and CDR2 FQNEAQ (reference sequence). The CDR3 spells CASSFAGGETNEKLFF. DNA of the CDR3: TGTGCCAGCAGTTTCGCAGGGGGTGAAACTAATGAAAAACTGTTTTTT. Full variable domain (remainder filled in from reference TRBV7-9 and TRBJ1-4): DTGVSQNPRHKITKRGQNVTFRCDPISEHNRLYWYRQTLGQGPEFLTYFQNEAQLEKSRLLSDRFSAERPKGSFSTLEIQRTEQGDSAMYLCASSFAGGETNEKLFFGSGTQLSVL.

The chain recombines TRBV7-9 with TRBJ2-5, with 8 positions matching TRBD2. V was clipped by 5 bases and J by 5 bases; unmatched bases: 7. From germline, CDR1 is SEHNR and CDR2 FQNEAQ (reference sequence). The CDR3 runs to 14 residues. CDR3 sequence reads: CASSVRGAGETQYF. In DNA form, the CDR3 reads TGTGCCAGCAGCGTGCGGGGGGCTGGGGAGACCCAGTACTTC.

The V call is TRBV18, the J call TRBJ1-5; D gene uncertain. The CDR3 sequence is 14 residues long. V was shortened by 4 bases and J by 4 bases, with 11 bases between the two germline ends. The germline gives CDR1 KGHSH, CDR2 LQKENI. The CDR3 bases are TGTGCCAGCTCACAATCCGAGCGAAATCAGCCCCAGCATTTT. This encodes CASSQSERNQPQHF.

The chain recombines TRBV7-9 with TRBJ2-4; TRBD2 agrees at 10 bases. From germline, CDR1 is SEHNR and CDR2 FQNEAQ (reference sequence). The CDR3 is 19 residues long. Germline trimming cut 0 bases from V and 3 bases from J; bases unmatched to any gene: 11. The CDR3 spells CASSLAETSGIYSKNIQYF. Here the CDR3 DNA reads TGTGCCAGCAGCTTAGCTGAAACTAGCGGGATATATAGCAAAAACATTCAGTACTTC.

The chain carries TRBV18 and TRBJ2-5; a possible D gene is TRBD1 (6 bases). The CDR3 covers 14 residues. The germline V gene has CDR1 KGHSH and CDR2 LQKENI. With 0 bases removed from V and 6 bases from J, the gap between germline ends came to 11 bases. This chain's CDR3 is CASSPPWGLKTQYF. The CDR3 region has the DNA TGTGCCAGCTCACCACCGTGGGGGCTGAAGACCCAGTACTTC.

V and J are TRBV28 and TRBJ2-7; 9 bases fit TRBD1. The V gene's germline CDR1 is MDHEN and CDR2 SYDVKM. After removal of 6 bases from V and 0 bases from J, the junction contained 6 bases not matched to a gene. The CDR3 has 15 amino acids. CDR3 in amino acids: CASSTGGPSSYEQYF. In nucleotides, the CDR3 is TGTGCCAGCAGCACAGGGGGCCCTAGCTCCTACGAGCAGTACTTC.

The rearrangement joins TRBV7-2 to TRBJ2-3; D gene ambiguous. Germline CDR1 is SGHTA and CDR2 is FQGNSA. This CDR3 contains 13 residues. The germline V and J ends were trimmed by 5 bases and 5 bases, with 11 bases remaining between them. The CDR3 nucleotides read TGTGCCAGCAGCCCACCCAGCGAAGATACGCAGTATTTT. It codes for CASSPPSEDTQYF. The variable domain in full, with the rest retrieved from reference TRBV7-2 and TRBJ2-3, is GAGVSQSPSNKVTEKGKDVELRCDPISGHTALYWYRQSLGQGLEFLIYFQGNSAPDKSGLPSDRFSAERTGGSVSTLTIQRTQQEDSAVYLCASSPPSEDTQYFGPGTRLTVL.

In DNA, the CDR3 is TGTGCCAGCAGTTCAACTCTGACTCCCTTTGGGCACAATGAGCAGTTCTTC. Protein: CASSSTLTPFGHNEQFF. V gene TRBV7-2 combines with J gene TRBJ2-1; D call uncertain. The CDR3 covers 17 residues. The V gene's germline CDR1 is SGHTA and CDR2 FQGNSA. V was cut by 6 bases and J by 5 bases, with 23 bases left in between.

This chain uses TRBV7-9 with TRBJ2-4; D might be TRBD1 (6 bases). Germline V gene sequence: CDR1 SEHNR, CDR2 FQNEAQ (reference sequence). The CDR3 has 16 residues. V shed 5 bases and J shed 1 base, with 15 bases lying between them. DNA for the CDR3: TGTGCCAGCAGCCCACTCCAGGGGACCGCCAAAAACATTCAGTACTTC. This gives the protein CASSPLQGTAKNIQYF.

DNA for the CDR3: TGTGCCAGCAGCCGTACACAGAGTCCTGGTAGCGGGGACTACAAAAACATTCAGTACTTC. Its protein is CASSRTQSPGSGDYKNIQYF. This rearrangement joins TRBV2 to TRBJ2-4, with 8 bases fitting TRBD2. The CDR3 runs to 20 residues. Germline V lookup: CDR1 SNHLY, CDR2 FYNNEI. The V gene end was trimmed by 6 bases and the J gene end by 3 bases; junction bases not matched to a gene: 22. Full variable domain (outside the CDR3, taken from reference TRBV2 and TRBJ2-4): EPEVTQTPSHQVTQMGQEVILRCVPISNHLYFYWYRQILGQKVEFLVSFYNNEISEKSEIFDDQFSVERPDGSNFTLKIRSTKLEDSAMYFCASSRTQSPGSGDYKNIQYFGAGTRLSVL.

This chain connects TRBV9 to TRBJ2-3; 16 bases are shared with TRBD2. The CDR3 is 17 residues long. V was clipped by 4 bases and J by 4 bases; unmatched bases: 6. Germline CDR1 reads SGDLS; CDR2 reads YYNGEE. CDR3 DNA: TGTGCCAGCAGCCAGCCCGGGACTAGCGGGGGGGCAGATACGCAGTATTTT. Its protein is CASSQPGTSGGADTQYF.

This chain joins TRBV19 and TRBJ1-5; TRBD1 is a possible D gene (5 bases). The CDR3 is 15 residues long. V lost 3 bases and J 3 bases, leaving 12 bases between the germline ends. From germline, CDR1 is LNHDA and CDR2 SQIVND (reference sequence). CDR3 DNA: TGTGCCAGTAGTATTGGGACGGAAATCAATCAGCCCCAGCATTTT. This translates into CASSIGTEINQPQHF.

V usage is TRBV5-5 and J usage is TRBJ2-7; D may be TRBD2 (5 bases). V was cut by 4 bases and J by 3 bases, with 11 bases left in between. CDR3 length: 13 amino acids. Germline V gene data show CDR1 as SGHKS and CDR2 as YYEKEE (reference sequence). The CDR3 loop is CASSLGVFYEQYF. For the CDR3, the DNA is TGTGCCAGCAGCCTGGGAGTTTTCTACGAGCAGTACTTC.

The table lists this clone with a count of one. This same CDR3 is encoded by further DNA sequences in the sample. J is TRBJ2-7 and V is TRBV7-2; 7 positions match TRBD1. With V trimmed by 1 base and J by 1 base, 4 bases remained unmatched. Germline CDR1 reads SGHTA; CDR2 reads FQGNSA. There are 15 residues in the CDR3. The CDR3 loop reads CASSLVTGASYEQYF. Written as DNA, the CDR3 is TGTGCCAGCAGCTTAGTTACAGGGGCTTCCTACGAGCAGTACTTC.

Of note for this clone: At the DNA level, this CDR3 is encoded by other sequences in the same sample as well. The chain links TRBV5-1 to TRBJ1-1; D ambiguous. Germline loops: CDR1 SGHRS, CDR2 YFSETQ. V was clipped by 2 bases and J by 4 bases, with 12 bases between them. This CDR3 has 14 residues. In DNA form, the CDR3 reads TGCGCCAGCAGCTTAGACGGGTCAGGCACTGAAGCTTTCTTT. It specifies CASSLDGSGTEAFF.

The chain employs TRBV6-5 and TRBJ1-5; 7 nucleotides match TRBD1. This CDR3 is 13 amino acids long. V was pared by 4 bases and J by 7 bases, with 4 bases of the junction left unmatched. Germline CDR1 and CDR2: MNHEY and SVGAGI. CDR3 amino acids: CASSSRQGQPQHF. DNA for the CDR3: TGTGCCAGCAGTTCCCGACAGGGACAGCCCCAGCATTTT.